This T cell receptor beta chain was recorded in a study of cytomegalovirus exposure and HLA in healthy donors. Study details: The 130 or so validation repertoires used a platform that matched the one used for the 666 first-cohort repertoires, as a later analysis reported.

About this clone: Its antigen is not identified.

The study's findings and limits: Some public TCRs appeared in many individuals, while most sequences were rare. A later analysis found first-cohort TCR clusters tended to co-occur in the 90 to 150 validation repertoires. Reportedly, diagnosis of cytomegalovirus status by the classifier showed high specificity and sensitivity.

Profiling relied on immunoSEQ multiplex PCR, and the TCRdb table lists in-frame clones only, not all of them. The sample gives over 100,000 clones, 80% to 90% of which show up once; 0.95% to 1.5% is in the top ten. The germline CDR1 and CDR2 sequences are MNHNS and SASEGT. There are 12 residues in the CDR3. Trimming removed 6 bases from V and 5 bases from J; junction bases left unmatched: 3. The sample taken for sequencing was PBMCs. The TCR was taken from a woman under 30 in good health and CMV-seronegative. V usage is TRBV6-1 and J usage is TRBJ1-2, with TRBD1 identical over 7 bases. The CDR3 protein is CASSQTGYGYTF. CDR3 nucleotide sequence: TGTGCCAGCAGCCAGACAGGGTATGGCTACACCTTC.